The 18 T cell receptor beta chains below were found in one sample sequenced in a study of lymphopenia after photon versus proton radiotherapy. Sequencing was performed with immunoSEQ multiplex PCR; in TCRdb, only in-frame clones are kept and a portion is missing. This table holds 60,000 to 75,000 clones, about nine tenths found once. Sequenced here: peripheral blood, sampled from a patient treated with proton-based radiotherapy. The source is a man older than 75 with esophageal cancer.

J is TRBJ1-3 and V is TRBV19; no reliable D call. Germline V CDR1 and CDR2: LNHDA, SQIVND (reference sequence). The CDR3 runs 15 residues. Trimming stripped 4 bases from V and 1 base from J, with 11 bases between. The CDR3 region is CASSNSRRSGNTIYF. The CDR3 DNA follows: TGTGCCAGTAGTAACTCGAGGAGATCTGGAAACACCATATATTTT.

The chain carries TRBV7-9 and TRBJ1-2; no definite D call. The CDR3 spans 14 residues. Germline CDR1 and CDR2: SEHNR and FQNEAQ (reference sequence). Trimming took off 4 bases at V and 5 bases at J, with 14 bases between the two ends. The CDR3 loop reads CASSSPNSPYGYTF. CDR3 nucleotide sequence: TGTGCCAGCAGCTCCCCAAATTCTCCGTATGGCTACACCTTC.

The rearrangement joins TRBV30 to TRBJ1-1, with D hard to call. Trimming took off 1 base at V and 6 bases at J, with 9 bases between the two ends. This CDR3 contains 12 residues. In germline, CDR1 is GTSNPN, CDR2 SVGIG (reference sequence). DNA of the CDR3: TGTGCCTGGAGTGCACCCGGTCCTGAAGCTTTCTTT. Its translation: CAWSAPGPEAFF. Variable domain in full (rest from reference TRBV30 and TRBJ1-1): SQTIHQWPATLVQPVGSPLSLECTVEGTSNPNLYWYRQAAGRGLQLLFYSVGIGQISSEVPQNLSASRPQDRQFILSSKKLLLSDSGFYLCAWSAPGPEAFFGQGTRLTVV.

V and J are TRBV6-5 and TRBJ1-5, with D possibly being TRBD1 (5 bases). This CDR3 is built from 14 residues. Germline assignment: CDR1 MNHEY and CDR2 SVGAGI. The ends were cut back, 2 bases at V and 6 bases at J, with 11 bases in the middle. The CDR3 bases are TGTGCCAGCAGTTACGCGGCCAGGGCTCAGCCCCAGCATTTT. Translation: CASSYAARAQPQHF.

This sequence joins TRBV19 and TRBJ1-4; D is unclear. Germline lookup yields CDR1 LNHDA and CDR2 SQIVND (reference sequence). Deletions cut 3 bases from V and 3 bases from J, with 5 bases between. CDR3 length: 13 amino acids. CDR3 in amino acids: CASSIPPNEKLFF. DNA of the CDR3: TGTGCCAGTAGTATCCCACCTAATGAAAAACTGTTTTTT.

This clone was found once. This chain links TRBV7-2 with TRBJ2-7; maybe TRBD1 (6 bases). V was clipped by 5 bases and J by 2 bases, with 13 bases between them. Germline values: CDR1 SGHTA, CDR2 FQGNSA. The CDR3 covers 14 residues. Here the CDR3 reads CASSQGTSTYEQYF. In nucleotides, the CDR3 is TGTGCCAGCAGCCAAGGGACATCAACCTACGAGCAGTACTTC.

This chain uses TRBV7-2 with TRBJ2-3, with D unresolved. The CDR3 extends over 15 amino acids. CDR1 and CDR2 (germline): SGHTA, FQGNSA. V shed 6 bases and J shed 2 bases, with 15 bases lying between them. The DNA of the CDR3 is TGTGCCAGCAGGTCCAGGATGAGGACCACAGATACGCAGTATTTT. Encoded protein: CASRSRMRTTDTQYF.

The chain links TRBV4-2 to TRBJ1-1; TRBD1 agrees at 7 bases. This CDR3 is 15 amino acids long. V lost 5 bases to trimming and J lost 4 bases; unmatched junction nucleotides: 10. Germline V gene lookup returns CDR1 LGHNA and CDR2 YNFKEQ. The CDR3 loop reads CASSRPGQSSTEAFF. CDR3 bases: TGTGCCAGCAGCAGACCGGGACAGAGTTCCACTGAAGCTTTCTTT.

The chain links TRBV6-1 to TRBJ2-7; 8 bases line up with TRBD1. Trimming took 6 bases from V and 3 from J; bases not matched to a gene: 10. The CDR3 has 15 residues. Per the germline V gene, CDR1 is MNHNS and CDR2 is SASEGT. The CDR3 nucleotides are TGTGCCAGCAGCCCTTACGGACAGGGCCACTACGAGCAGTACTTC. Its protein is CASSPYGQGHYEQYF.

The chain is built from TRBV6-5 and TRBJ2-1; 7 bases align to TRBD2. The germline V gene has CDR1 MNHEY and CDR2 SVGAGI. The CDR3 length is 14 residues. The V segment lost 6 bases and the J segment 5 bases; nucleotides outside the gene matches: 7. The CDR3 spells CASRSGTTDNEQFF. Written as DNA, the CDR3 is TGTGCCAGCAGGTCCGGGACTACCGACAATGAGCAGTTCTTC.

V gene TRBV6-5 combines with J gene TRBJ2-3, with D unresolved. Looked up from germline, CDR1 is MNHEY and CDR2 is SVGAGI. V lost 6 bases and J 3 bases, leaving 13 bases between the germline ends. The CDR3 runs 14 residues. CDR3 in DNA: TGTGCCAGCAGACTCGGATTGGGTACAGATACGCAGTATTTT. Protein product: CASRLGLGTDTQYF.

The rearrangement uses TRBV6-5 and TRBJ1-1; D is undetermined. The CDR3 covers 12 residues. Trimming stripped 6 bases from V and 2 bases from J, with 7 bases between. The germline V gene has CDR1 MNHEY and CDR2 SVGAGI. CDR3 residues: CASRDPNTEAFF. The CDR3 DNA reads as TGTGCCAGCAGGGACCCAAACACTGAAGCTTTCTTT.

This clone was observed a handful of times. V is TRBV25-1 and J is TRBJ1-1, with a possible D match to TRBD1 (5 bases). V lost 4 bases to trimming and J lost 4 bases, with 13 bases between them. The CDR3 is made up of 14 amino acids. CDR1 is MGHDK and CDR2 is SYGVNS in the germline V gene. The CDR3 here is CASSAQGRGTEAFF. Written as DNA, the CDR3 is TGTGCCAGCAGTGCGCAGGGCCGGGGCACTGAAGCTTTCTTT.

The table lists this clone with a few counts. The J gene is TRBJ1-2, the V gene TRBV7-2; the match to TRBD1 covers 10 bases. CDR3 length: 15 residues. The V gene end was trimmed by 5 bases and the J gene end by 8 bases; junction bases not matched to a gene: 11. Germline V gene sequence: CDR1 SGHTA, CDR2 FQGNSA. The CDR3 is CASSPAGQGVEGYTF. The CDR3 bases are TGTGCCAGCAGCCCAGCCGGACAGGGGGTGGAAGGCTACACCTTC.

The chain uses TRBV4-2 and TRBJ1-2; possible D gene TRBD1, 6 bases. Trimming removed 4 bases at V and 1 base at J, with 10 bases between. This CDR3 is built from 14 residues. Germline CDR1 and CDR2: LGHNA and YNFKEQ. CDR3 sequence (DNA): TGTGCCAGCAGCCCGGACAGCCTTAACTATGGCTACACCTTC. Translation gives CASSPDSLNYGYTF.

As concerns this clone: Other nucleotide sequences in the sample specify the same CDR3. This chain links TRBV6-5 with TRBJ2-1; tentatively, D is TRBD2 (6 bases). CDR3 length equals 15 residues. In germline, CDR1 is MNHEY, CDR2 SVGAGI. The V gene lost 0 bases and the J gene lost 4 bases, with 10 bases spanning the gap. CDR3 sequence reads: CASSYSGGSYNEQFF. DNA for the CDR3: TGTGCCAGCAGTTACTCGGGGGGTTCGTACAATGAGCAGTTCTTC.

The rearrangement joins TRBV5-6 to TRBJ2-3, with D hard to call. The CDR3 is made up of 13 amino acids. V was shortened by 3 bases and J by 0 bases, with 5 bases between the two germline ends. The germline V gene has CDR1 SGHDT and CDR2 YYEEEE. This CDR3 reads CASSYASTDTQYF. In nucleotides, the CDR3 is TGTGCCAGCAGCTACGCTAGCACAGATACGCAGTATTTT.

The chain joins TRBV2 to TRBJ2-7; tentatively, D is TRBD1 (6 bases). The CDR3 sequence is 14 residues long. CDR1 is SNHLY and CDR2 is FYNNEI in the germline V gene. Trimming shortened V by 2 bases and J by 2 bases, and 10 bases separated the two germline ends. CDR3 residues: CASSEPPGAYEQYF. In DNA form, the CDR3 reads TGTGCCAGCAGTGAACCCCCAGGGGCCTACGAGCAGTACTTC.